The 6 T cell receptor beta chains presented below share a single source sample, sequenced in a study of human T cells and chemical hapten exposure. One entry per CDR3 protein results from TCRdb running MiXCR on the RACE reads. Here the sample spans about 34,000 distinct CDR3 sequences, 5% to 7% being singletons. Specified time point: patch test 1, 2 weeks after DPC sensitization. Sample treatment: therapeutic diphenylcyclopropenone sensitization with weekly scalp DPC. Whole blood, unfractionated, served as the material for total RNA extraction. Here the sequenced sample was whole blood, taken in connection with sensitization to the hapten diphenylcyclopropenone (DPC). The receptors shown here come from a woman in her 30s with alopecia areata. Some clones in this sample may be carry-over from other donors' samples.

This clonotype was picked up many times. CDR3 protein: CASSPGLAGPYEQYF. In DNA form, the CDR3 reads TGTGCCAGCAGCCCGGGACTAGCGGGGCCCTACGAGCAGTACTTC. The chain couples TRBV11-2 to TRBJ2-7, with 13 bases aligning to TRBD2. Trimming removed 5 bases from V and 2 bases from J; junction bases left unmatched: 3. The germline V gene encodes CDR1 SGHAT and CDR2 FQNNGV. CDR3 length: 15 residues. Drawing the rest from reference TRBV11-2 and TRBJ2-7, the complete variable domain is EAGVAQSPRYKIIEKRQSVAFWCNPISGHATLYWYQQILGQGPKLLIQFQNNGVVDDSQLPKDRFSAERLKGVDSTLKIQPAKLEDSAVYLCASSPGLAGPYEQYFGPGTRLTVT.

This clonotype came up many times. The chain is built from TRBV20-1 and TRBJ1-2; D is undetermined. This CDR3 comprises 14 residues. The V gene lost 0 bases and the J gene lost 4 bases, with 12 bases spanning the gap. Germline V lookup: CDR1 DFQATT, CDR2 SNEGSKA (reference sequence). Written as DNA, the CDR3 is TGCAGTGCTAGAGATCTGGACGGAAGCTATGGCTACACCTTC. Translated, it gives CSARDLDGSYGYTF.

This clonotype was counted ten times or more. The chain uses TRBV7-2 and TRBJ2-3, with D maybe TRBD2 (5 bases). CDR1 is SGHTA, CDR2 FQGNSA, per germline. The CDR3 contains 18 residues. Trimming cost V 1 base and J 3 bases, with 20 bases left between them. The CDR3 coding sequence is TGTGCCAGCAGCTTAGTGGCAACCAGCGGTGCAAGGACAGATACGCAGTATTTT. Amino acid sequence: CASSLVATSGARTDTQYF.

In its sample, this clonotype was seen many times. The chain couples TRBV28 to TRBJ1-1; 9 positions match TRBD1. The ends lost 4 bases at V and 5 bases at J; junction bases unmatched: 14. From germline, CDR1 is MDHEN and CDR2 SYDVKM. CDR3 length: 17 amino acids. For the CDR3, the DNA is TGTGCCAGCAGTTCGATAAGGGACAGGGTAGGAGAGACTGAAGCTTTCTTT. Translated: CASSSIRDRVGETEAFF.

This clonotype was found many times. The chain joins TRBV28 to TRBJ1-5; D is unclear. This CDR3 has 15 residues. V gave up 4 bases and J gave up 2 bases, with 12 bases separating them. Germline assignment: CDR1 MDHEN and CDR2 SYDVKM. The CDR3 bases are TGTGCCAGCAGTTCTGTCACCCCGGGCAATCAGCCCCAGCATTTT. Its protein is CASSSVTPGNQPQHF.

The CDR3 region is CATSEAGDHQPQHF. The DNA of the CDR3 is TGTGCCACCAGTGAAGCAGGGGATCATCAGCCCCAGCATTTT. This rearrangement joins TRBV24-1 to TRBJ1-5, with D possibly TRBD1 on 6 matching bases. Germline V lookup: CDR1 KGHDR, CDR2 SFDVKD. This CDR3 comprises 14 residues. V gave up 4 bases and J gave up 5 bases, with 11 bases separating them.